The clone carrying this TCR beta chain was counted a few times. No antigen is known for it. 13 Jbeta primers and 60 Vbeta primers were used for the PCR. Sequencing used immunoSEQ multiplex PCR; TCRdb keeps in-frame clones, though not all of them. Of around 90,000 clones in the sample, around four fifths were seen once. These data come from a study of cytomegalovirus exposure and HLA in healthy donors. In the study overall: Most donors, 81% of over 300 genotyped, fell in the Caucasian-associated ancestry cluster.

Each donor was healthy, and each was a bone marrow donor. Study-wide findings and caveats: For most TCR beta V segments, an earlier analysis put the productive rate at about 87% or about 30% of the time.

The sequencing sample was made of PBMCs. This sequence originates from a man aged 30 to 45 in good health and CMV-seronegative.

The CDR3 loop is CASSEAGDGGSYGYTF. Written as DNA, the CDR3 is TGTGCCAGCAGTGAAGCGGGGGACGGGGGTAGCTATGGCTACACCTTC. The chain recombines TRBV6-1 with TRBJ1-2; a weak D match, TRBD1 (5 bases). There are 16 residues in the CDR3. Germline V gene sequence: CDR1 MNHNS, CDR2 SASEGT. V gave up 0 bases and J gave up 4 bases, with 15 bases separating them.